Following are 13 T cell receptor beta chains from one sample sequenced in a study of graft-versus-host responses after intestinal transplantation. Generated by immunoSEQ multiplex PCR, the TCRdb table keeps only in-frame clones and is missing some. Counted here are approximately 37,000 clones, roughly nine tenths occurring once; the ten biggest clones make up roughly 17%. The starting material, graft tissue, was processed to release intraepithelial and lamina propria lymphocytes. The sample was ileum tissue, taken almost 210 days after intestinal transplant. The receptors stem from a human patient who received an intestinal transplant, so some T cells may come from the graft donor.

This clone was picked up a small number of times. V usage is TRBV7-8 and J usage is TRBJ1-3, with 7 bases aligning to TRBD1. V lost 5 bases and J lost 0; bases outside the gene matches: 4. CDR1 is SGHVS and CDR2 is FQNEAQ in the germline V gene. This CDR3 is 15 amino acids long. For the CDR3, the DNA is TGTGCCAGCAGCACCGGGACAGTCTCTGGAAACACCATATATTTT. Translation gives CASSTGTVSGNTIYF. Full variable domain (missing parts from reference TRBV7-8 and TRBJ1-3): GAGVSQSPRYKVAKRGQDVALRCDPISGHVSLFWYQQALGQGPEFLTYFQNEAQLDKSGLPSDRFFAERPEGSVSTLKIQRTQQEDSAVYLCASSTGTVSGNTIYFGEGSWLTVV.

This CDR3 is CASSHLMVGYTF. CDR3 DNA: TGTGCCAGCAGCCACTTGATGGTTGGCTACACCTTC. The V gene is TRBV28, the J gene TRBJ1-2; no reliable D call. This CDR3 has 12 residues. Germline values: CDR1 MDHEN, CDR2 SYDVKM. With 6 bases removed from V and 7 bases from J, the gap between germline ends came to 12 bases.

CDR3 DNA: TGTGCCAGCAGTTATGTGAATAGCAATCAGCCCCAGCATTTT. This sequence encodes CASSYVNSNQPQHF. This sequence joins TRBV28 and TRBJ1-5; unclear D gene. Trimming left V 4 bases short and J 0 bases short, with 7 bases between. Germline V gene data show CDR1 as MDHEN and CDR2 as SYDVKM. The CDR3 runs to 14 residues.

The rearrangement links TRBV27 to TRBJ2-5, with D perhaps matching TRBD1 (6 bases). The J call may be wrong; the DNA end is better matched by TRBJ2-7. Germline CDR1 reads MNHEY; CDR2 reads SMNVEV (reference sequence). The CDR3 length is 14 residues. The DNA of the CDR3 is TGTGCCAGCAGGGGGGACAACTCGCCCTACGAGCAGTACTTC. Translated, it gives CASRGDNSPYEQYF.

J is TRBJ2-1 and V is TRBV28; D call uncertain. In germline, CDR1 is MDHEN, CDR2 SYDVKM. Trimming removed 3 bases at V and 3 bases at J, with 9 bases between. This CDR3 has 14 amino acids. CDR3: CASSFRQVYNEQFF. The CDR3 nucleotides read TGTGCCAGCAGTTTCCGGCAGGTCTACAATGAGCAGTTCTTC. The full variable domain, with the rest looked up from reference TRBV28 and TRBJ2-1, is DVKVTQSSRYLVKRTGEKVFLECVQDMDHENMFWYRQDPGLGLRLIYFSYDVKMKEKGDIPEGYSVSREKKERFSLILESASTNQTSMYLCASSFRQVYNEQFFGPGTRLTVL.

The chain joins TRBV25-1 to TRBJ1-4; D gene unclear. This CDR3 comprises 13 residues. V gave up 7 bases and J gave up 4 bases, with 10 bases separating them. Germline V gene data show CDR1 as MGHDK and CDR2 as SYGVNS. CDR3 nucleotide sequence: TGTGCCAGCAAGGGCCAGTATAATGAAAAACTGTTTTTT. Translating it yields CASKGQYNEKLFF.

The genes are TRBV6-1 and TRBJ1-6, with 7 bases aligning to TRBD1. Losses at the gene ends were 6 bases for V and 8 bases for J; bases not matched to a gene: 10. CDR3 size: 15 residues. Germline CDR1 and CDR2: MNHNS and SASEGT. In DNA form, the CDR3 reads TGTGCCAGCAGCCCCACCGGGACAGACTATTCACCCCTCCACTTT. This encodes CASSPTGTDYSPLHF.

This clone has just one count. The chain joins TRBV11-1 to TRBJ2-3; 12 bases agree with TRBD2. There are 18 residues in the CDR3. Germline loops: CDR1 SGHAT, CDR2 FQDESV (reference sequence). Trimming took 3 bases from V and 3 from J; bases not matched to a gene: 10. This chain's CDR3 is CASSFRLAGDLLTDTQYF. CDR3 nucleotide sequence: TGTGCCAGCAGCTTCCGACTAGCGGGGGACCTTTTGACAGATACGCAGTATTTT.

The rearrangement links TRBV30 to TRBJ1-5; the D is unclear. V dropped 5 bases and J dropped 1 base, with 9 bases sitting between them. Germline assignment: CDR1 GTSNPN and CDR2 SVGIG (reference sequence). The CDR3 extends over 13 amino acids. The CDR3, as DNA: TGTGCCTGGTCGAGGCAGAGCAATCAGCCCCAGCATTTT. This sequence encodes CAWSRQSNQPQHF.

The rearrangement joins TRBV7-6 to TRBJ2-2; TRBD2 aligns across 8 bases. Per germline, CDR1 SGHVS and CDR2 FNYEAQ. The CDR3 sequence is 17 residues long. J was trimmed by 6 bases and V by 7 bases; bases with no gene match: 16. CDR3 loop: CASKRGASGSLPGELFF. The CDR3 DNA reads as TGTGCCAGCAAGCGTGGTGCCAGCGGGAGTCTCCCCGGGGAGCTGTTTTTT.

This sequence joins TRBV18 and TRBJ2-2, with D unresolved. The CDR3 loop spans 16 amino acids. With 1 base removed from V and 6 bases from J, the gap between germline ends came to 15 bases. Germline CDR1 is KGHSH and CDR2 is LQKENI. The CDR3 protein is CASSPLLDRVAGELFF. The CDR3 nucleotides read TGTGCCAGCTCACCACTGTTGGACCGGGTCGCCGGGGAGCTGTTTTTT.

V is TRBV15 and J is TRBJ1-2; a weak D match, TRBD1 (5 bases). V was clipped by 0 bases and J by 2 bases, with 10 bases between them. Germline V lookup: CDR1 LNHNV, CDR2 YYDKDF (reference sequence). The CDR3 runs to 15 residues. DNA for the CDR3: TGTGCCACCAGCAGAGAGAGGGGCACCAACTATGGCTACACCTTC. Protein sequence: CATSRERGTNYGYTF.

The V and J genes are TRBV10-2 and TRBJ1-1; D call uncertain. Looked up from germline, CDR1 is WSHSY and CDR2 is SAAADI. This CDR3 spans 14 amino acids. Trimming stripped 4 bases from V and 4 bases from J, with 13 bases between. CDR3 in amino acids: CASSVPGGGTEAFF. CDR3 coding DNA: TGCGCCAGCAGTGTTCCGGGCGGAGGCACTGAAGCTTTCTTT.